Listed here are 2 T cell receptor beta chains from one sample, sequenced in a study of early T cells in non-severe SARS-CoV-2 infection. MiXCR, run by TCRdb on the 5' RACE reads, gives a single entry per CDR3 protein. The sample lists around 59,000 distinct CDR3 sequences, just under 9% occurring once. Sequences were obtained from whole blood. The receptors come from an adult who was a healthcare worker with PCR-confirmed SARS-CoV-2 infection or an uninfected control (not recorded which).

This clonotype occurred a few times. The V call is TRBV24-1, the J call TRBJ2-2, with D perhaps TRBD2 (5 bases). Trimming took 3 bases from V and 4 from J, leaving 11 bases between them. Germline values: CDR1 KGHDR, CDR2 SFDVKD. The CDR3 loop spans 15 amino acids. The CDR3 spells CATSDPWSGTGELFF. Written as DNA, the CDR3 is TGTGCCACCAGTGATCCTTGGAGCGGCACCGGGGAGCTGTTTTTT.

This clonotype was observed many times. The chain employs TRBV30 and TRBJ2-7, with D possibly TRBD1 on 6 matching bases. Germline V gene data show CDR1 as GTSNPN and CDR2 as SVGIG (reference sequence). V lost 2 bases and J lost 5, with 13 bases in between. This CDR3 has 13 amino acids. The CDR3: CAWSPSSGDEQYF. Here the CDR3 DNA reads TGTGCCTGGAGTCCTTCTTCAGGGGACGAGCAGTACTTC.